This T cell receptor beta chain derives from a study of esophageal squamous cell carcinoma tumors (dated by TCRdb to the early 2020s). Regarding the research as a whole: Immuno relation high and low groups were defined by principal component analysis with K-means clustering applied to immunohistochemical T-cell and checkpoint marker values. The 10 to 11 cases yielded 1,671,742 total TCRalpha reads and some 1,400,000 total TCRbeta reads, of which roughly 29,000 and 37,000, respectively, were unique. The purpose of the study was to evaluate TCR repertoire diversity and shared TCR repertoires of T cells in the tumor environment of esophageal squamous cell carcinoma. A wider cohort of 53 surgically treated esophageal squamous cell carcinoma patients in Japan was included, comprising 21 high and about 30 low immuno relation cases. TCR sequencing covered about 10 patients: five randomly selected high immuno relation cases and five background-matched low immuno relation cases. Study-wide findings and limitations: Twenty-seven TRAV|TRAJ and more than 20 TRBV|TRBJ combinations, including TRAV13-1|TRAJ22 and TRBV7-9|TRBJ2-7, appeared to be shared among high immuno relation cases. The high immuno relation group had higher significant repertoire counts, although the two groups did not differ in total TCR repertoire counts. TCRalpha and TCRbeta chains were sequenced separately, so chain pairing and recognized antigens remained unknown. Shared V|J recombination candidates may have been selected by chance because variation in the TCRalphabeta repertoire was large. A single dominant TCRalpha VJ recombination with apparently reduced TCRalpha diversity was observed in three of the 10 cases. Only a few cases were included in the TCR repertoire analysis, and no investigation at the CDR3 clonotype level was carried out.

Anyone who had received neoadjuvant chemotherapy or who was missing clinical information was not enrolled. The TCR-sequenced cases shown were male, and subtotal esophagectomy with 2- or 3-field lymphadenectomy was performed in the TCR-sequenced cases shown. A Qiagen AllPrep kit was used to extract RNA from bulk tumor tissue sections, and T cells were not sorted. Small sections of surgically resected tumor tissue were stored in RNAlater reagent at -80°C until RNA extraction. Looking up the germline V gene (reference sequence) yields CDR1 MNHNY and CDR2 SVGAGI. After removal of 2 bases from V and 4 bases from J, the junction retains 4 bases not matched to a gene. The CDR3, from cysteine to phenylalanine, totals 15 residues. Only the CDR3 region is kept as DNA, spanning 45 bases read in frame from base 1. This clonotype is termed medium-sized (0.01 to 0.1%). Its antigen is currently not known. No much larger clonotype is one base removed from it; base qualities were not supplied.

The method was 5' RACE. The PCR step used KAPA HiFi along with constant-region primers for TCRalpha or TCRbeta and a P20EA primer, and a nested second PCR with CA2 or CB2 followed. TCR genes were amplified by unbiased adaptor ligation RT-PCR, with reverse transcription by Superscript III and a polyT18-containing BSL-18E primer. After second-strand synthesis and blunting, the P10EA/P20EA adaptor was ligated to the cDNA 5' end, followed by NotI digestion. The first and second PCRs ran 20 cycles of 98°C for 20 s, 65°C for 30 s and 72°C for 1 min. Amplicons were indexed with the Nextera XT Index kit v2 Set A, pooled in equimolar amounts and quantified on a Qubit 2.0 Fluorometer. For sequencing, the Illumina MiSeq platform generated 2x300 bp paired-end reads. The source study handled its data this way. Repertoire Genesis software ver.1.0 assigned each read to V and J genes according to the highest identity with IMGT reference sequences. CDR3 was defined as the region from Cys104 to Phe118 plus Gly119 and was translated, and unique sequence reads were defined by distinct V, J and CDR3 amino acids. Shared V|J combinations were chosen if significant in both a Fisher's exact test in edgeR and a Mann Whitney U test. After singletons were removed and 500 repertoire combinations were bootstrapped, the repertoire dissimilarity index was calculated using the R rdi package. TCRdb handled the public reads itself, with Q25 trimming in fastp and clone calling in MiXCR, and kept productive beta chains. One record per CDR3 amino acid sequence lists the most common genes and DNA. For this entry, the V and J calls and clone size follow TCRdb and not the study's own pipeline. The sample contains some 1,200 distinct CDR3 sequences, about 13% of them found a single time. The ten largest account for roughly 31% of the sample.

The TCR originated in a man aged 50 or older with esophageal squamous cell carcinoma. Sequencing was performed on tumor tissue. The chain employs TRBV6-6 and TRBJ2-5, and 10 bases in between align with TRBD2. The CDR3 protein: CASSYAGTSVETQYF. The DNA reads TGTGCCAGCAGTTACGCCGGGACTAGCGTAGAGACCCAGTACTTC.